The 20 T cell receptor beta chains in this list originate from one sample, sequenced in a study of PD-1 blockade in classical Hodgkin lymphoma. Assay: immunoSEQ multiplex PCR; the TCRdb copy retains only in-frame clones and omits some. The sample carries around 20,000 clones, about 63% recorded once. Each of the patients experienced relapse following autologous stem cell transplantation, and their brentuximab vedotin exposure differed. Source: peripheral blood mononuclear cells (PBMCs), taken at baseline. The origin of the receptors is a human donor with classical Hodgkin lymphoma.

The V call is TRBV11-2, the J call TRBJ2-2, with D possibly TRBD2 on 5 matching bases. In germline, CDR1 is SGHAT, CDR2 FQNNGV. CDR3 length: 13 amino acids. V was clipped by 2 bases and J by 4 bases, with 5 bases between them. The CDR3 region is CASSLTSTGELFF. The CDR3 DNA reads as TGTGCCAGCAGCTTAACTAGCACCGGGGAGCTGTTTTTT. Drawing the rest from reference TRBV11-2 and TRBJ2-2, the complete variable domain is EAGVAQSPRYKIIEKRQSVAFWCNPISGHATLYWYQQILGQGPKLLIQFQNNGVVDDSQLPKDRFSAERLKGVDSTLKIQPAKLEDSAVYLCASSLTSTGELFFGEGSRLTVL.

The chain couples TRBV6-6 to TRBJ1-1, with 7 bases lining up with TRBD1. V lost 1 base to trimming and J lost 1 base; unmatched junction nucleotides: 3. Germline values: CDR1 MNHNY, CDR2 SVGAGI (reference sequence). The CDR3 has 15 amino acids. CDR3 sequence: CASSYFGTANTEAFF. In nucleotides, the CDR3 is TGTGCCAGCAGTTACTTTGGGACAGCGAACACTGAAGCTTTCTTT.

V gene TRBV27 combines with J gene TRBJ1-1; D is perhaps TRBD1 (6 bases). CDR3 length: 14 residues. The germline gives CDR1 MNHEY, CDR2 SMNVEV (reference sequence). Deletions cut 1 base from V and 1 base from J, with 7 bases between. CDR3 loop: CASSLWGANTEAFF. The CDR3, as DNA: TGTGCCAGCAGTTTATGGGGGGCGAACACTGAAGCTTTCTTT.

The J gene is TRBJ1-4, the V gene TRBV29-1; D may be TRBD1 (6 bases). The CDR3 sequence is 14 residues long. Germline values: CDR1 SQVTM, CDR2 ANQGSEA. The V end lost 4 bases, the J end lost 10 bases, and 19 bases lay between the germline ends. In DNA, the CDR3 is TGCAGCGTTGCATCCGGGACAAACAATCCAAAACTGTTTTTT. Encoded protein: CSVASGTNNPKLFF.

The chain combines TRBV7-2 with TRBJ1-2; 7 bases line up with TRBD1. Germline V lookup: CDR1 SGHTA, CDR2 FQGNSA. The CDR3 contains 13 residues. The J segment lost 8 bases and the V segment lost 4 bases, leaving 7 bases of the junction unmatched. CDR3 residues: CASSSTGKRGYTF. As DNA, the CDR3 is TGTGCCAGCAGCTCGACAGGGAAGCGGGGCTACACCTTC.

The chain joins TRBV5-6 to TRBJ1-6; D may be TRBD1 (5 bases). Germline CDR1 reads SGHDT; CDR2 reads YYEEEE. The CDR3 covers 15 residues. V was shortened by 2 bases and J by 7 bases, with 13 bases between the two germline ends. CDR3 sequence: CASSFGGFQNSPLHF. CDR3 coding DNA: TGTGCCAGCAGCTTCGGGGGGTTTCAGAATTCACCCCTCCACTTT. The variable domain in full, with the rest retrieved from reference TRBV5-6 and TRBJ1-6, is DAGVTQSPTHLIKTRGQQVTLRCSPKSGHDTVSWYQQALGQGPQFIFQYYEEEERQRGNFPDRFSGHQFPNYSSELNVNALLLGDSALYLCASSFGGFQNSPLHFGNGTRLTVT.

This clone is deemed medium-sized. The CDR3 sequence is CASSSRSAGNTIYF. The CDR3, as DNA: TGTGCCAGCAGCTCCCGGAGTGCTGGAAACACCATATATTTT. The chain links TRBV7-9 to TRBJ1-3; D is unclear. V was shortened by 4 bases and J by 2 bases, with 9 bases between the two germline ends. The CDR3 is 14 amino acids. The germline CDR1 and CDR2 sequences are SEHNR and FQNEAQ (reference sequence).

This clone was detected a few times. The identical CDR3 is also encoded by other nucleotide sequences in the sample. The chain combines TRBV5-6 with TRBJ2-3, with unresolved D. Per the germline V gene, CDR1 is SGHDT and CDR2 is YYEEEE. The length of the CDR3 is 12 residues. Trimming cost V 1 base and J 3 bases, with 3 bases left between them. For the CDR3, the DNA is TGTGCCAGCAGCTTGAGGACAGATACGCAGTATTTT. Translated: CASSLRTDTQYF.

The V and J genes are TRBV6-6 and TRBJ1-1; D unresolved. This CDR3 spans 13 amino acids. Germline assignment: CDR1 MNHNY and CDR2 SVGAGI (reference sequence). Deletions cut 3 bases from V and 0 bases from J, with 5 bases between. CDR3 sequence reads: CASSYLLNTEAFF. In DNA form, the CDR3 reads TGTGCCAGCAGTTATCTTCTGAACACTGAAGCTTTCTTT.

In its sample, this clone was seen a few times. The chain couples TRBV5-4 to TRBJ2-2; no firm D call. The V end lost 0 bases, the J end lost 2 bases, and 8 bases lay between the germline ends. The CDR3 consists of 15 residues. Germline V CDR1 and CDR2: SGHNT, YYREEE (reference sequence). CDR3: CASSLDGINTGELFF. The CDR3 DNA is TGTGCCAGCAGCTTGGATGGAATAAACACCGGGGAGCTGTTTTTT.

This clone turned up a few times. The chain is built from TRBV6-5 and TRBJ1-1; no definite D call. Germline lookup yields CDR1 MNHEY and CDR2 SVGAGI. This CDR3 has 14 residues. V was shortened by 2 bases and J by 1 base, with 8 bases between the two germline ends. CDR3 region: CASSYPPGNTEAFF. CDR3 DNA: TGTGCCAGCAGTTACCCCCCGGGGAACACTGAAGCTTTCTTT.

This rearrangement joins TRBV7-2 to TRBJ2-7; D possibly corresponds to TRBD1 (6 bases). The CDR3 loop spans 14 amino acids. CDR1 and CDR2 (germline): SGHTA, FQGNSA. The V end lost 1 base, the J end lost 5 bases, and 12 bases lay between the germline ends. The CDR3 reads CASSLDRASDEQYF. Here the CDR3 DNA reads TGTGCCAGCAGCTTAGACAGGGCTTCGGACGAGCAGTACTTC.

This rearrangement joins TRBV11-1 to TRBJ2-1; D unresolved. The CDR3 sequence is 13 residues long. The V gene's germline CDR1 is SGHAT and CDR2 FQDESV (reference sequence). The V end lost 4 bases, the J end lost 9 bases, and 13 bases lay between the germline ends. The CDR3 bases are TGTGCCAGCAGCTCAAATCTGTATAGTGAGCAGTTCTTC. Its protein is CASSSNLYSEQFF.

This clone has more than one count but fewer than ten. The chain couples TRBV28 to TRBJ2-2; unclear D gene. CDR3 length equals 13 residues. From germline, CDR1 is MDHEN and CDR2 SYDVKM. V gave up 1 base and J gave up 5 bases, with 5 bases separating them. For the CDR3, the DNA is TGTGCCAGCAGTTTATCAAGGACCGGGGAGCTGTTTTTT. This translates into CASSLSRTGELFF.

The chain has TRBV14 and TRBJ2-7; TRBD1 matches at 8 bases. CDR1 and CDR2 (germline): SGHDN, FVKESK. The CDR3 sequence is 15 residues long. With 4 bases clipped from V and 6 bases from J, the junction kept 11 bases outside the gene matches. The CDR3 is CASSLDWTGPSEQYF. CDR3 bases: TGTGCCAGCAGCCTAGACTGGACAGGGCCCTCCGAGCAGTACTTC. Full variable domain (rest looked up from reference TRBV14 and TRBJ2-7): EAGVTQFPSHSVIEKGQTVTLRCDPISGHDNLYWYRRVMGKEIKFLLHFVKESKQDESGMPNNRFLAERTGGTYSTLKVQPAELEDSGVYFCASSLDWTGPSEQYFGPGTRLTVT.

As DNA, the CDR3 is TGTGCCAGTAGTATTCTAGGCAGTTCTAACTATGGCTACACCTTC. Residues: CASSILGSSNYGYTF. This chain uses TRBV19 with TRBJ1-2; D is unclear. The germline V gene encodes CDR1 LNHDA and CDR2 SQIVND (reference sequence). The length of the CDR3 is 15 residues. Trimming pared 3 bases from V and 0 bases from J, leaving 11 bases between.

In DNA, the CDR3 is TGTGCCAGCAGCCCACTGGGGACAGGGGGCGAGCAGTACTTC. It is translated as CASSPLGTGGEQYF. The chain recombines TRBV9 with TRBJ2-5; TRBD1 agrees at 11 bases. The J call could be wrong; TRBJ2-7 is a better fit for the DNA end. The CDR3 covers 14 residues. In germline, CDR1 is SGDLS, CDR2 YYNGEE.

The rearrangement links TRBV7-9 to TRBJ2-5, with TRBD1 as a possible D gene (6 bases). The germline V gene encodes CDR1 SEHNR and CDR2 FQNEAQ (reference sequence). The CDR3 is made up of 15 amino acids. Deletions cut 1 base from V and 2 bases from J, with 11 bases between. The CDR3 loop reads CASSLGQVGQETQYF. The CDR3 DNA sequence: TGTGCCAGCAGCTTAGGACAGGTGGGGCAAGAGACCCAGTACTTC. Full variable domain (missing parts from reference TRBV7-9 and TRBJ2-5): DTGVSQNPRHKITKRGQNVTFRCDPISEHNRLYWYRQTLGQGPEFLTYFQNEAQLEKSRLLSDRFSAERPKGSFSTLEIQRTEQGDSAMYLCASSLGQVGQETQYFGPGTRLLVL.

CDR3 DNA: TGTGCCAGCAGCTTAGATCTAGGGTTAAGGACTGAAGCTTTCTTT. Translating it yields CASSLDLGLRTEAFF. V is TRBV11-2 and J is TRBJ1-1, with unresolved D. Trimming took off 0 bases at V and 5 bases at J, with 13 bases between the two ends. CDR3 size: 15 residues. The germline V gene encodes CDR1 SGHAT and CDR2 FQNNGV. Drawing the rest from reference TRBV11-2 and TRBJ1-1, the complete variable domain is EAGVAQSPRYKIIEKRQSVAFWCNPISGHATLYWYQQILGQGPKLLIQFQNNGVVDDSQLPKDRFSAERLKGVDSTLKIQPAKLEDSAVYLCASSLDLGLRTEAFFGQGTRLTVV.

The chain employs TRBV6-6 and TRBJ2-5, with D perhaps TRBD2 (5 bases). The germline V gene encodes CDR1 MNHNY and CDR2 SVGAGI (reference sequence). The CDR3 runs to 13 residues. The germline V and J ends were trimmed by 8 bases and 1 base, with 11 bases remaining between them. CDR3 protein: CASDYRAQETQYF. CDR3 nucleotide sequence: TGTGCCAGCGACTACAGAGCCCAAGAGACCCAGTACTTC.